This is a list of T cell receptor beta chains from one sample in a study of radiotherapy plus CTLA-4 blockade in lung cancer. Clones were read by immunoSEQ multiplex PCR, and TCRdb kept only the in-frame ones, dropping some. The data show tens of thousands of clones, with over 70% seen just once and 3.5% to 4.5% held by the top ten. Material: peripheral blood, obtained from a patient treated with radiotherapy plus ipilimumab. The receptors derive from a human donor with non-small cell lung cancer who had a partial response to radiotherapy plus ipilimumab. Some clones in this sample may be carry-over from other donors' samples. The CDR3 runs from the conserved cysteine through the conserved F or W. Each record gives: CDR3 length, V gene, clone size, J gene, D gene, CDR3 protein, CDR3 DNA. The D gene is left open where the match is weak. Expanded clones get a size class; other rows say once, few or many, or leave the size out.

>14|TRBV7-9|NA|TRBJ1-4|NA
CASSLGQGKGKLFF
TGTGCCAGCAGCTTAGGCCAGGGAAAGGGAAAACTGTTTTTT
>14|TRBV11-3|NA|TRBJ2-5|NA
CASSVRVIQETQYF
TGTGCCAGCAGCGTCAGGGTGATACAAGAGACCCAGTACTTC
>14|TRBV6-1|once|TRBJ1-2|TRBD1
CASTGQGRGYGYTF
TGTGCCAGCACAGGACAGGGAAGGGGCTATGGCTACACCTTC
>14|TRBV12-2|NA|TRBJ1-2|NA
CASRSDRGEDGYTF
TGTGCAAGTCGCTCCGACAGGGGCGAGGACGGCTACACCTTC
>15|TRBV7-3|NA|TRBJ2-7|TRBD1
CASSSKDGTGNEQYF
TGTGCCAGCAGCTCAAAGGATGGGACAGGGAACGAGCAGTACTTC
>14|TRBV30|NA|TRBJ2-5|NA
CAWSVRGVQETQYF
TGTGCCTGGAGTGTCCGGGGAGTCCAAGAGACCCAGTACTTC
>13|TRBV10-1|NA|TRBJ2-1|NA
CASSGDLYNEQFF
TGCGCCAGCAGCGGGGACTTATACAATGAGCAGTTCTTC
>14|TRBV6-5|NA|TRBJ2-2|NA
CASRKRTNTGELFF
TGTGCCAGCAGGAAGCGGACGAACACCGGGGAGCTGTTTTTT
>17|TRBV2|NA|TRBJ2-6|NA
CASSTGTGVSGANVLTF
TGTGCCAGCAGTACTGGGACTGGAGTCTCTGGGGCCAACGTCCTGACTTTC
>16|TRBV6-1|NA|TRBJ2-6|NA
CASSEIQFSGANVLTF
TGTGCCAGCAGTGAAATACAGTTCTCTGGGGCCAACGTCCTGACTTTC
>17|TRBV15|NA|TRBJ1-2|TRBD1
CATSKGQGAPKNYGYTF
TGTGCCACCAGCAAGGGACAGGGGGCGCCTAAAAACTATGGCTACACCTTC
>14|TRBV6-1|NA|TRBJ2-2|NA
CASSGTSLGGELFF
TGTGCCAGCAGTGGCACTAGTTTAGGCGGGGAGCTGTTTTTT
>16|TRBV18|NA|TRBJ2-2|TRBD2
CASSPLLAGGAGELFF
TGTGCCAGCTCACCACTGCTAGCGGGAGGAGCCGGGGAGCTGTTTTTT
>15|TRBV6-1|NA|TRBJ2-5|TRBD2
CASSEEAGGGETQYF
TGTGCCAGCAGTGAAGAGGCGGGGGGAGGAGAGACCCAGTACTTC
>16|TRBV28|NA|TRBJ2-7|TRBD2
CASRGGTSGKFYEQYF
TGTGCCAGCCGGGGAGGGACTAGCGGGAAATTCTACGAGCAGTACTTC
>17|TRBV5-1|once|TRBJ2-1|TRBD2
CASSFGTSGRARNEQFF
TGCGCCAGCAGCTTCGGGACTAGCGGGAGGGCCCGGAATGAGCAGTTCTTC
>14|TRBV6-1|NA|TRBJ2-2|NA
CASSAYRDTGELFF
TGTGCCAGCAGTGCTTACAGGGATACCGGGGAGCTGTTTTTT
>16|TRBV7-2|NA|TRBJ2-7|TRBD1
CASSHTGGTSSYEQYF
TGTGCCAGCAGCCATACAGGGGGCACCTCATCGTACGAGCAGTACTTC
>14|TRBV7-2|NA|TRBJ1-6|NA
CASSLDRGYSPLHF
TGTGCCAGCAGCTTAGATCGGGGGTACTCACCCCTCCACTTT
>17|TRBV18|NA|TRBJ2-1|TRBD2
CASSPPTSGGPTNEQFF
TGTGCCAGCTCCCCCCCGACTAGCGGGGGCCCAACGAATGAGCAGTTCTTC
>15|TRBV7-3|NA|TRBJ2-3|NA
CASSAGLTHTDTQYF
TGTGCCAGCAGCGCGGGACTTACCCACACAGATACGCAGTATTTT
>13|TRBV11-2|NA|TRBJ2-3|NA
CASSLFSGDTQYF
TGTGCCAGCAGCTTATTCTCAGGAGATACGCAGTATTTT
>15|TRBV6-6|NA|TRBJ1-3|NA
CASREQARSGNTIYF
TGTGCCAGCCGAGAACAGGCCCGCTCTGGAAACACCATATATTTT
>13|TRBV6-4|NA|TRBJ2-1|NA
CASSDRGGNEQFF
TGTGCCAGCAGTGACAGAGGTGGCAATGAGCAGTTCTTC
>15|TRBV5-5|NA|TRBJ2-5|TRBD2
CASSLGTSGQETQYF
TGTGCCAGCAGCCTAGGGACTAGCGGACAAGAGACCCAGTACTTC
>15|TRBV11-3|NA|TRBJ2-1|TRBD2
CASSLLRGSYNEQFF
TGTGCCAGCAGCCTCTTGCGGGGGAGTTACAATGAGCAGTTCTTC